The source of this T cell receptor beta chain is a study of T cells in Graves' hyperthyroidism and ophthalmopathy. Amplified TCR beta CDR3 regions came from RNA transcripts. First-round RT-PCR of the TCR CDR3 relied on the HTBI primer set. From the multiplex PCR reads, TCRdb called clonotypes with MiXCR, one entry per CDR3 protein. The sample contains around 800,000 distinct CDR3 sequences, 35% to 45% of which appear only once. In its sample, this clonotype was seen a few times. The antigen is undetermined. This sample holds PBMCs from about 10 ml fresh peripheral blood. Germline CDR1 is PRHDT and CDR2 is FYEKMQ (reference sequence). CDR3 size: 11 residues. V shed 8 bases and J 7 bases; nucleotides not matched to a gene: 5. The study's findings and limits: Ophthalmopathy was told apart from stable hyperthyroidism by a 13 V-J model.

Specimen: blood. This sequence joins TRBV13 and TRBJ2-7; 7 nucleotides line up with TRBD1. The TCR sequence derives from a man between 18 and 35 years old with Graves' hyperthyroidism. This chain's CDR3 is CASGTVSEQYF. In DNA form, the CDR3 reads TGTGCCAGCGGGACAGTAAGTGAGCAGTACTTC.